This T cell receptor (beta chain) was recovered during a study of shared clonotypes between healthy human individuals (dated by TCRdb to the early 2020s). As for the study more broadly: A couple of women and a few men aged 18 to 49 years were included in the cohort. Leukapheresis yielded between about 0.85 and 10 billion PBMCs per donor. The study deeply sequenced blood TCR repertoires of about five healthy adults to estimate repertoire size and the extent of clonotype sharing between individuals. Per donor, three plates each were used for CD4 naive and CD4 memory, two for CD8 naive, and one for CD8 memory. Libraries were prepared and TCR repertoires were sequenced by different laboratories using diverse techniques, in order to increase sequencing depth and limit assay-specific biases. Broader findings and caveats from the paper: Naive subsets generally had larger estimated clonotype richness than memory subsets did. Pairwise subsampling led to the expectation that sequencing depth would affect the degree of clonotype sharing among donors. Because the study included a small number of donors, the genetic and exposure-history diversity represented was limited. Incomplete sequencing was indicated by rarefaction of sorted-subset datasets, despite the large sequencing depth. Sampling was restricted to blood, and TCR repertoires in tissues likely differ from the TCR repertoires found in blood. Clonotypes shared by all four sorted-subset donors showed higher generation probabilities than non-shared clonotypes. When a handful of donors were compared, the shared fraction of clonotypes was 5% to 6.5% for naive CD4, roughly 3.3% for naive CD8, about 2.5% for memory CD4, and about 0.36% for memory CD8.

CD8 naive samples were CD45RO-negative cells positively selected for CCR7, giving a CD45RA+CCR7+ population that excluded TemRA cells. The donors were healthy, HIV-negative adults with no recently reported acute infections or vaccinations. Every donor was a Caucasian adult living in Nashville, Tennessee, USA. Blood was obtained by leukapheresis, after which PBMCs were separated by Ficoll-Histopaque density gradient centrifugation and cryopreserved in liquid nitrogen vapor phase. Analytical flow cytometry was used to check the purity and quantity of every magnetically sorted T cell population. From each sorted fraction, genomic DNA was isolated and quantified by UV absorbance on a Nanodrop 2000c. Comment on this clone: Its antigen is unknown. Base qualities are not recorded, but no much larger clone differs from it by a single base.

Via the germline V gene, CDR1 is MGHRA and CDR2 YSYEKL. Its CDR3 holds 16 amino acids, cysteine through phenylalanine. Left in the record is the CDR3 DNA by itself, 48 bases read in frame from the first base. The V end loses 4 bases and the J end loses 5 bases, and a stretch of 17 bases separates them. Using the deep immunoSEQ assay, multiplex PCR amplified TCR CDR3 regions from genomic DNA. Extracted genomic DNA from each cell subset was spread evenly across all wells of several immunoSEQ 96-well plates, with each plate serving as a replicate. For sorted subsets, each replicate PCR was loaded with around 200 ng genomic DNA, equivalent to 25,000 to 30,000 T cell genomes. The purified libraries were quantified using a Qubit 3.0 fluorometer, sized with a Bioanalyzer 2100, and then quantified again using the KAPA Library Quantification kit. Every immunoSEQ 96-well plate was sequenced on a dedicated single-read 150-cycle Illumina NextSeq 550 flow cell. The paper's data handling went like this. Because only junctional sequences without quality scores were contained in the immunoSEQ output, filtering matching that applied to full-length reads could not be performed. To assign V/J genes and CDR3, sequences were annotated using PyIR, a Python wrapper for IgBLAST v1.9, with IMGT germline references. Any read was removed if the V/J assignment was weak (E-value above 1e-6), the CDR3 was missing, or the read contained stop codons, out-of-frame junctions, or ambiguous translated residues. V3J clonotypes were defined as sequences sharing an identical inferred V gene, J gene, and CDR3 amino acid sequence. To compute the percentage overlap between repertoires, the number of shared unique clonotypes was divided by the size of the smaller repertoire. Three approaches were used to assess repertoire richness: RTK rarefaction, the Chao1 estimator, and Recon v2.1 estimates of unobserved clonotypes. For all TCRbeta clonotypes obtained by the gDNA method from a few donors, generation probabilities were computed with OLGA. TCRdb's version of the immuneACCESS table is confined to in-frame rearrangements and falls short of the full clone set. An unresolved V gene accounts for under half of the shortfall where checked; the remainder is of unknown origin. From that table come the V and J calls and clone size; the DNA was used to work out D and trimming. The sample table lists roughly 570,000 clones, about 98% of them with a count of one. Approximately 0.3% of the sample is in the top ten clones.

The origin of this receptor is a man aged 30 to 45 in good health. The chain is encoded by TRBV4-1 joined to TRBJ2-2, with a tentative D gene TRBD2 over 6 matching bases. Source material: naive CD8+ T cells sorted from blood. Sample cell subset or site, as interpreted from the label and publication: CD45RA+CCR7+. The DNA sequence is as follows: TGCGCCAGCAGCCCAGTCGGGGGTTGGGGGACCGGGGAGCTGTTTTTT. It codes for CASSPVGGWGTGELFF.